The next 14 T cell receptor beta chains were all read from a single sample in a study of blood T cell repertoires in COVID-19. Clones were read by immunoSEQ multiplex PCR, and TCRdb kept only the in-frame ones, dropping some. The sample yields just over 150,000 clones, about nine tenths seen once. The sample comprised peripheral blood. All receptors derive from a woman in her sixties or seventies with acute or convalescent COVID-19.

Here the CDR3 DNA reads TGTGCCAGCAGCTTGAAGGGGATAGGGGGCAATCAGCCCCAGCATTTT. It specifies CASSLKGIGGNQPQHF. The chain links TRBV5-6 to TRBJ1-5, with a possible D match to TRBD1 (5 bases). This CDR3 contains 16 residues. V lost 1 base, J lost 2 bases, and 13 bases lay in between. The germline gives CDR1 SGHDT, CDR2 YYEEEE.

The genes are TRBV9 and TRBJ2-3; 7 bases fit TRBD2. With 4 bases clipped from V and 2 bases from J, the junction kept 10 bases outside the gene matches. Germline CDR1 reads SGDLS; CDR2 reads YYNGEE. This CDR3 is 16 amino acids long. CDR3 sequence: CASSLRGEGHTDTQYF. The CDR3 DNA sequence: TGTGCCAGCAGCCTCCGTGGGGAGGGGCACACAGATACGCAGTATTTT.

The chain combines TRBV7-6 with TRBJ1-6; the D is unclear. The CDR3 extends over 15 amino acids. Germline V gene lookup returns CDR1 SGHVS and CDR2 FNYEAQ. The V end lost 4 bases, the J end lost 7 bases, and 14 bases lay between the germline ends. The CDR3 coding sequence is TGTGCCAGCAGCTCCCGTGGCAGGCACAATTCACCCCTCCACTTT. This sequence encodes CASSSRGRHNSPLHF. Using reference TRBV7-6 and TRBJ1-6 for the parts outside the CDR3, the full variable domain is GAGVSQSPRYKVTKRGQDVALRCDPISGHVSLYWYRQALGQGPEFLTYFNYEAQQDKSGLPNDRFSAERPEGSISTLTIQRTEQRDSAMYRCASSSRGRHNSPLHFGNGTRLTVT.

J is TRBJ2-1 and V is TRBV7-8; D call uncertain. Trimming removed 2 bases from V and 6 bases from J, with 8 bases in between. This CDR3 contains 13 residues. Germline lookup yields CDR1 SGHVS and CDR2 FQNEAQ. The CDR3 sequence: CASSLPPFNEQFF. The CDR3 DNA reads as TGTGCCAGCAGCTTACCCCCGTTCAATGAGCAGTTCTTC.

This chain connects TRBV6-6 to TRBJ1-2, with a weak D call TRBD1 (6 bases). Germline V gene sequence: CDR1 MNHNY, CDR2 SVGAGI (reference sequence). V gave up 2 bases and J gave up 6 bases, with 16 bases separating them. This CDR3 region has 15 residues. The CDR3 here is CASSYAETGTNGYTF. As DNA, the CDR3 is TGTGCCAGCAGTTACGCCGAGACAGGAACCAATGGCTACACCTTC.

The rearrangement links TRBV19 to TRBJ1-3; D call uncertain. Trimming cost V 3 bases and J 7 bases, with 10 bases left between them. This CDR3 has 13 residues. Per the germline V gene, CDR1 is LNHDA and CDR2 is SQIVND (reference sequence). CDR3 region: CASSINWANTIYF. CDR3 coding DNA: TGTGCCAGTAGTATCAATTGGGCCAACACCATATATTTT.

The chain joins TRBV6-6 to TRBJ2-4; D is unclear. Looked up from germline, CDR1 is MNHNY and CDR2 is SVGAGI (reference sequence). V lost 4 bases, J lost 0 bases, and 10 bases lay in between. This CDR3 has 15 residues. CDR3 protein: CASSSALLAKNIQYF. CDR3 nucleotide sequence: TGTGCCAGCAGTTCAGCGCTCTTAGCCAAAAACATTCAGTACTTC.

The chain couples TRBV30 to TRBJ2-1, with D unclear. Trimming removed 3 bases from V and 1 base from J, with 10 bases in between. The V gene's germline CDR1 is GTSNPN and CDR2 SVGIG (reference sequence). The CDR3 has 14 residues. The CDR3 DNA is TGTGCCTGGAGCGGCGGTCAGTCCTACAATGAGCAGTTCTTC. This codes for CAWSGGQSYNEQFF.

The chain combines TRBV6-5 with TRBJ1-5, with 7 bases lining up with TRBD1. The CDR3 has 13 amino acids. The V gene end was trimmed by 6 bases and the J gene end by 4 bases; junction bases not matched to a gene: 3. Per germline, CDR1 MNHEY and CDR2 SVGAGI. In nucleotides, the CDR3 is TGTGCCAGCAGGGGGACAGTAAATCAGCCCCAGCATTTT. Protein: CASRGTVNQPQHF.

This chain uses TRBV5-1 with TRBJ1-2, with 8 bases aligning to TRBD1. The germline V gene encodes CDR1 SGHRS and CDR2 YFSETQ. The CDR3 sequence is 15 residues long. V trimming: 2 bases; J trimming: 4 bases; junction bases outside the gene matches: 7. In DNA form, the CDR3 reads TGCGCCAGCAGCTTACGGCAGGGGGCGGTCTATGGCTACACCTTC. Residues: CASSLRQGAVYGYTF.

The rearrangement uses TRBV5-1 and TRBJ2-1; a weak D match, TRBD1 (5 bases). This CDR3 spans 14 amino acids. Trimming shortened V by 4 bases and J by 4 bases, and 12 bases separated the two germline ends. The germline V gene encodes CDR1 SGHRS and CDR2 YFSETQ. The CDR3 DNA sequence: TGCGCCAGCAGCAGAGGCCAGGGTTACAATGAGCAGTTCTTC. It is translated as CASSRGQGYNEQFF. Complete variable domain (other parts from reference TRBV5-1 and TRBJ2-1): KAGVTQTPRYLIKTRGQQVTLSCSPISGHRSVSWYQQTPGQGLQFLFEYFSETQRNKGNFPGRFSGRQFSNSRSEMNVSTLELGDSALYLCASSRGQGYNEQFFGPGTRLTVL.

The table lists this clone with a count of one. The J gene is TRBJ1-4, the V gene TRBV3-1 (or the pseudogene TRBV3-2), with 7 bases matching TRBD1. The V and J ends lost 1 base and 8 bases, in that order; junction bases with no gene match: 7. Germline CDR1 is LGHDT and CDR2 is YNNKEL (reference sequence). CDR3 length: 15 residues. In nucleotides, the CDR3 is TGTGCCAGCAGCCAAGGGGTGGGACAGACCGAAAAACTGTTTTTT. Protein product: CASSQGVGQTEKLFF.

The chain is built from TRBV7-2 and TRBJ1-2; 8 nucleotides align to TRBD1. This CDR3 has 14 residues. Germline lookup yields CDR1 SGHTA and CDR2 FQGNSA. Losses at the gene ends were 6 bases for V and 2 bases for J; bases not matched to a gene: 5. The DNA of the CDR3 is TGTGCCAGCAGTCCAGGGGGCCGCAACTATGGCTACACCTTC. It encodes CASSPGGRNYGYTF.

V is TRBV12-3 or TRBV12-4 and J is TRBJ2-5; D might be TRBD1 (5 bases). The length of the CDR3 is 13 residues. Trimming cost V 6 bases and J 2 bases, with 10 bases left between them. The chain's CDR3 is CASRLRGQETQYF. The CDR3 region has the DNA TGTGCCAGCAGACTTAGGGGTCAAGAGACCCAGTACTTC.